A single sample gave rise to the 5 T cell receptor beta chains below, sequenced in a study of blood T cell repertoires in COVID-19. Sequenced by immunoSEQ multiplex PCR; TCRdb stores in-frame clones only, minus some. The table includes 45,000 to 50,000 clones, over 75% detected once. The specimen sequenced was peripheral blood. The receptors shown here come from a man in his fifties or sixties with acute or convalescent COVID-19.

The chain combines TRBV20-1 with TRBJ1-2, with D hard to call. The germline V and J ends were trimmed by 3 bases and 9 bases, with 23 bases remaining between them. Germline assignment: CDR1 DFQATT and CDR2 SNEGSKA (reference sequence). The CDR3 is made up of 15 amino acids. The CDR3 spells CSASASPTAPISYTF. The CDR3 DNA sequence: TGCAGTGCTAGTGCTAGCCCGACTGCACCTATCAGCTACACCTTC.

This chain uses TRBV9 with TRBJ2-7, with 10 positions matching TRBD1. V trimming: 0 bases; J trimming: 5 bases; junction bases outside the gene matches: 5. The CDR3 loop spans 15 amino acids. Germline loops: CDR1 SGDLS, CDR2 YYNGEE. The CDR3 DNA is TGTGCCAGCAGCGTAGAGGGGACAGGGGTCGACGAGCAGTACTTC. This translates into CASSVEGTGVDEQYF.

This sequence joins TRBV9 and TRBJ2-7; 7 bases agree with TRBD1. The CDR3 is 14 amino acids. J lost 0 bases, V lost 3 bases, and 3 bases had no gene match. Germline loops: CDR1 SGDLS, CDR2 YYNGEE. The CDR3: CASSAWDSSYEQYF. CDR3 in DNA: TGTGCCAGCAGCGCGTGGGACAGCTCCTACGAGCAGTACTTC.

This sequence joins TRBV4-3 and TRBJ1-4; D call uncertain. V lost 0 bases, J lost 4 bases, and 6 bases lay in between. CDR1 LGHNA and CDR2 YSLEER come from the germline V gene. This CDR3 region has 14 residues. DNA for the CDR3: TGCGCCAGCAGCCAAGAACAGATTAATGAAAAACTGTTTTTT. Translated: CASSQEQINEKLFF.

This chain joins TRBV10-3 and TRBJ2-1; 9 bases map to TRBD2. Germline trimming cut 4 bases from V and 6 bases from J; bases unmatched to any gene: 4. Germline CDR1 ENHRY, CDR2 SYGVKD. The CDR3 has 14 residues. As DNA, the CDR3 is TGTGCCATCAGTGCGGCGGGGGGGTCCAATGAGCAGTTCTTC. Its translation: CAISAAGGSNEQFF.